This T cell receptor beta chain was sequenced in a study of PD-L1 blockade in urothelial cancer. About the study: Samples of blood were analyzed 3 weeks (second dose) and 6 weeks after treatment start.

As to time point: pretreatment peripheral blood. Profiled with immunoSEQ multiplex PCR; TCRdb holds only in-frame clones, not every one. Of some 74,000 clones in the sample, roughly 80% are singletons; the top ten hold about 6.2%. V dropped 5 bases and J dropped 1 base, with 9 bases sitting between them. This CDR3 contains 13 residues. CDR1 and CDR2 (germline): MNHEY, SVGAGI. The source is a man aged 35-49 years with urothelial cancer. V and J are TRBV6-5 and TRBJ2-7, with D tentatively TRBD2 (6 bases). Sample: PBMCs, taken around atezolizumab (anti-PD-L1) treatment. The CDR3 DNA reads TGTGCCAGCAGTGGAGGAGGGTCCTACGAGCAGTACTTC. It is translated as CASSGGGSYEQYF.